These 19 T cell receptor beta chains share one sample of origin, sequenced in a study of blood T cell repertoires in COVID-19. The repertoire was sequenced with immunoSEQ multiplex PCR; TCRdb's copy has only in-frame clones and lacks some. This table holds about 270,000 clones, roughly 85% found once. Sequencing input: peripheral blood. The receptors derive from a human donor in a cohort sampled during active COVID-19.

The CDR3 loop is CASGTESGGRTGELFF. DNA for the CDR3: TGCGCCAGCGGGACCGAGTCGGGGGGCCGGACCGGGGAGCTGTTTTTT. The J gene is TRBJ2-2, the V gene TRBV5-1, with a tentative D call TRBD2 (7 bases). CDR1 and CDR2 from the germline V gene are SGHRS and YFSETQ. Trimming shortened V by 7 bases and J by 5 bases, and 21 bases separated the two germline ends. The length of the CDR3 is 16 residues.

This clone was observed a few times. The chain carries TRBV7-8 and TRBJ1-5; D uncertain. The length of the CDR3 is 16 residues. V was clipped by 3 bases and J by 9 bases, with 21 bases between them. In germline, CDR1 is SGHVS, CDR2 FQNEAQ. The CDR3 region has the DNA TGTGCCAGCAGCTTGGTAATAGGGAGCCGGGCGCGGCCCCAGCATTTT. Protein sequence: CASSLVIGSRARPQHF.

This chain links TRBV3-1 (or the pseudogene TRBV3-2) with TRBJ2-5; perhaps TRBD1 as D (5 bases). The CDR3 runs 15 residues. The V end was cut by 4 bases, the J end by 5 bases, with 17 bases between. CDR1 and CDR2 (germline): LGHDT, YNNKEL (reference sequence). The CDR3 loop is CASSPRRTSQETQYF. DNA for the CDR3: TGTGCCAGCAGCCCAAGGCGGACATCCCAGGAGACCCAGTACTTC.

The chain is built from TRBV6-6 and TRBJ2-7, with 11 bases identical to TRBD1. The CDR3 extends over 14 amino acids. CDR1 is MNHNY and CDR2 is SVGAGI in the germline V gene (reference sequence). Trimming cost V 6 bases and J 3 bases; bases outside gene matches: 4. This CDR3 reads CASRRDRGNYEQYF. As DNA, the CDR3 is TGTGCCAGCAGAAGGGACAGGGGGAACTACGAGCAGTACTTC.

The CDR3 is CASSHGQGSGNTIYF. DNA for the CDR3: TGTGCCAGCAGCCATGGGCAGGGTTCTGGAAACACCATATATTTT. The chain is built from TRBV3-1 (or the pseudogene TRBV3-2) and TRBJ1-3; a weak D match, TRBD1 (5 bases). The CDR3 loop spans 15 amino acids. Germline V gene data show CDR1 as LGHDT and CDR2 as YNNKEL (reference sequence). Trimming cost V 3 bases and J 1 base, with 10 bases left between them.

The rearrangement links TRBV4-1 to TRBJ1-5, with 10 bases that match TRBD1. Germline assignment: CDR1 MGHRA and CDR2 YSYEKL. The CDR3 contains 16 residues. V lost 0 bases to trimming and J lost 9 bases; unmatched junction nucleotides: 8. The CDR3 protein is CASSQDRVGTGAPQHF. The CDR3 DNA sequence: TGCGCCAGCAGCCAAGATCGGGTCGGGACAGGGGCGCCCCAGCATTTT.

V gene TRBV4-2 combines with J gene TRBJ2-3; D unclear. CDR3 size: 17 residues. CDR1 is LGHNA and CDR2 is YNFKEQ in the germline V gene. The germline V and J ends were trimmed by 0 bases and 4 bases, with 17 bases remaining between them. The CDR3 region has the DNA TGTGCCAGCAGCCAAGATCGAACTGAGGTTCCGTCAGATACGCAGTATTTT. Translating gives CASSQDRTEVPSDTQYF.

This clone was counted a few times. The V gene is TRBV5-1, the J gene TRBJ2-2, with D unresolved. CDR1 and CDR2 from the germline V gene are SGHRS and YFSETQ. V was pared by 2 bases and J by 7 bases, with 9 bases between. This CDR3 has 13 residues. CDR3: CASSFTLNGELFF. The CDR3 DNA reads as TGCGCCAGCAGCTTCACTCTGAACGGGGAGCTGTTTTTT.

This CDR3 reads CASSQETELNTEAFF. The CDR3 DNA reads TGCGCCAGCAGCCAAGAGACAGAGCTGAACACTGAAGCTTTCTTT. This chain links TRBV4-1 with TRBJ1-1, with D maybe TRBD1 (5 bases). There are 15 residues in the CDR3. The germline gives CDR1 MGHRA, CDR2 YSYEKL. Trimming cost V 0 bases and J 0 bases, with 8 bases left between them.

This clone was picked up one time. This rearrangement joins TRBV28 to TRBJ1-4; weak D call: TRBD1 (5 bases). Trimming cost V 8 bases and J 8 bases, with 18 bases left between them. The CDR3 runs to 14 residues. Germline V gene data show CDR1 as MDHEN and CDR2 as SYDVKM. The CDR3 DNA is TGTGCCAGCGGGGCAGTGGTACTACTGGAAAAACTGTTTTTT. This gives the protein CASGAVVLLEKLFF.

This chain uses TRBV5-6 with TRBJ1-1; the D gene is possibly TRBD1 (5 bases). Germline V gene data show CDR1 as SGHDT and CDR2 as YYEEEE. CDR3 size: 13 residues. Deletions cut 1 base from V and 10 bases from J, with 14 bases between. The DNA for the CDR3 is TGTGCCAGCAGCTTGCAGGGTATTTCTGGAGCTTTCTTT. Translating gives CASSLQGISGAFF.

Written as DNA, the CDR3 is TGTGCCAGTAGCCCTGCCGGCAGGGATGAAAAACTGTTTTTT. Protein product: CASSPAGRDEKLFF. The V call is TRBV19, the J call TRBJ1-4; possibly TRBD1 for D (5 bases). CDR3 length equals 14 residues. From germline, CDR1 is LNHDA and CDR2 SQIVND (reference sequence). V was cut by 6 bases and J by 6 bases, with 14 bases left in between.

V usage is TRBV6-6 and J usage is TRBJ2-5; unclear D gene. V lost 6 bases, J lost 1 base, and 3 bases lay in between. CDR1 MNHNY and CDR2 SVGAGI come from the germline V gene (reference sequence). CDR3 length: 11 amino acids. CDR3 in DNA: TGTGCCAGCAGCGGCCAAGAGACCCAGTACTTC. Translation gives CASSGQETQYF.

The chain couples TRBV14 to TRBJ1-1; D is undetermined. V was trimmed by 1 base and J by 2 bases, leaving 5 bases between them. Germline V gene data show CDR1 as SGHDN and CDR2 as FVKESK. The CDR3 has 13 amino acids. The CDR3 spells CASSQVGNTEAFF. Written as DNA, the CDR3 is TGTGCCAGCAGCCAAGTTGGCAACACTGAAGCTTTCTTT. The full variable domain, its missing parts supplied by reference TRBV14 and TRBJ1-1, is EAGVTQFPSHSVIEKGQTVTLRCDPISGHDNLYWYRRVMGKEIKFLLHFVKESKQDESGMPNNRFLAERTGGTYSTLKVQPAELEDSGVYFCASSQVGNTEAFFGQGTRLTVV.

The chain has TRBV5-6 and TRBJ1-2; D is unclear. With 0 bases removed from V and 3 bases from J, the gap between germline ends came to 6 bases. CDR3 length: 13 residues. Germline values: CDR1 SGHDT, CDR2 YYEEEE. In DNA form, the CDR3 reads TGTGCCAGCAGCTTGGGTCAGTACTATGGCTACACCTTC. Translated: CASSLGQYYGYTF.

The chain recombines TRBV30 with TRBJ1-4; 7 positions match TRBD1. The CDR3 extends over 13 amino acids. The V gene's germline CDR1 is GTSNPN and CDR2 SVGIG (reference sequence). The V and J ends lost 1 base and 7 bases, in that order; junction bases with no gene match: 3. In DNA form, the CDR3 reads TGTGCCTGGAGTGCAGGGGGGAGTGAAAAACTGTTTTTT. This encodes CAWSAGGSEKLFF.

This chain connects TRBV29-1 to TRBJ2-2; the D gene is possibly TRBD1 (6 bases). CDR3 size: 15 residues. The germline V gene has CDR1 SQVTM and CDR2 ANQGSEA. Between the trimmed V and J ends, which lost 4 bases and 1 base, there was a span of 13 bases. CDR3 region: CSVAGDRLNTGELFF. CDR3 nucleotides: TGCAGCGTTGCCGGTGACAGGTTGAACACCGGGGAGCTGTTTTTT.

The chain links TRBV7-2 to TRBJ2-5; 7 nucleotides agree with TRBD1. Germline V CDR1 and CDR2: SGHTA, FQGNSA. This CDR3 is built from 13 residues. The V and J ends lost 5 bases and 4 bases, in that order; junction bases with no gene match: 4. Here the CDR3 reads CASSPGQRETQYF. The CDR3 region has the DNA TGTGCCAGCAGCCCGGGACAGCGAGAGACCCAGTACTTC.

This rearrangement joins TRBV4-2 to TRBJ1-3; 8 bases align to TRBD1. CDR3 size: 16 residues. V was pared by 0 bases and J by 4 bases, with 5 bases of the junction left unmatched. Germline CDR1 reads LGHNA; CDR2 reads YNFKEQ. The CDR3 spells CASSQDPGQGGNTIYF. The DNA for the CDR3 is TGTGCCAGCAGCCAAGACCCCGGACAGGGCGGAAACACCATATATTTT.